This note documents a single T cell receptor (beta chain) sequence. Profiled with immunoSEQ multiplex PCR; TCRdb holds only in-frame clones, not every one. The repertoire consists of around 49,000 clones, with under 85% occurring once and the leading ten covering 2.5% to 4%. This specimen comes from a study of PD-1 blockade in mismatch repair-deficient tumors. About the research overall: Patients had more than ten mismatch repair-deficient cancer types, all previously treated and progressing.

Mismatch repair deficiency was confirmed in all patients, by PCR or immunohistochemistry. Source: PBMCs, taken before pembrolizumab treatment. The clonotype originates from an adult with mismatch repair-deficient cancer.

CDR3 coding DNA: TGTGCCAGCAGTCCCCCGTTCAGGAACACTGAAGCTTTCTTT. This sequence encodes CASSPPFRNTEAFF. The chain has TRBV27 and TRBJ1-1; D gene uncertain. The CDR3 has 14 amino acids. Germline V gives CDR1 MNHEY, CDR2 SMNVEV (reference sequence). V lost 5 bases to trimming and J lost 1 base, with 11 bases between them.